The T cell receptor beta chain under discussion was sequenced for a study of T cells in Graves' hyperthyroidism and ophthalmopathy. For the study at large: Peripheral blood collection took place at initial diagnosis, before any treatment.

Participants, patients aged 18 to 65, had newly diagnosed hyperthyroidism with a duration under 2 months. Approximately 9.3 ml of fresh peripheral blood supplied the PBMCs. Authors of the study amplified TCR beta CDR3 regions from RNA transcripts. The HTBI primer set drove a first-round RT-PCR of the TCR CDR3. TCRdb reanalysed the multiplex PCR reads using MiXCR and keeps one entry per CDR3 protein. The sample has about 760,000 distinct CDR3 sequences, 35% seen once. The sequence derives from a woman between 40 and 55 years old with Graves' hyperthyroidism. Sequences were obtained from blood.

The chain's CDR3 is CASSQLTGRCSYEQYF. The CDR3 bases are TGTGCCAGCAGCCAACTAACGGGACGTTGCTCCTACGAGCAGTACTTC. The rearrangement joins TRBV3-1 to TRBJ2-7, with D perhaps being TRBD1 or TRBD2 (5 bases each). CDR1 is LGHDT and CDR2 is YNNKEL in the germline V gene (reference sequence). This CDR3 has 16 amino acids. Between the trimmed V and J ends, which lost 2 bases and 0 bases, there was a span of 14 bases.